Listed below are T cell receptor beta chains from one sample, sequenced in a study of T cells after yellow fever vaccination. TCRdb re-analysed the 5' RACE reads in MiXCR, keeping a single row per CDR3 protein. The profile shows 510,000 or so distinct CDR3 sequences, less than 20% of them singletons. The sequencing here drew on PBMCs, taken 15 days after the yellow fever booster vaccination. These receptors originate from a man aged 25-40 years who received the YFV17D yellow fever vaccine. Each CDR3 is given with its conserved first and last residue. A D gene is named only where the DNA matches it firmly. Only part of the rows carry a size: once, few, many, or a class if the clone is expanded.

clone size: .; V gene: TRBV5-1; J gene: TRBJ2-2; D gene: .; CDR3 DNA: TGCGCCAGCAGCTTTATGGGGGCAGACACCGGGGAGCTGTTTTTT; CDR3 protein: CASSFMGADTGELFF
clone size: .; V gene: TRBV9; J gene: TRBJ2-3; D gene: TRBD2; CDR3 DNA: TGTGCCAGCAGCGCCCGTCTCAGCGGGACTAGCACAGATACGCAGTATTTT; CDR3 protein: CASSARLSGTSTDTQYF
clone size: .; V gene: TRBV20-1; J gene: TRBJ2-7; D gene: .; CDR3 DNA: TGCAGTGCTGCGCCAGACTACGAGCAGTACTTC; CDR3 protein: CSAAPDYEQYF
clone size: few; V gene: TRBV29-1; J gene: TRBJ2-7; D gene: .; CDR3 DNA: TGCAGCGTTGGGGATACCTACGAGCAGTACTTC; CDR3 protein: CSVGDTYEQYF
clone size: few; V gene: TRBV2; J gene: TRBJ2-5; D gene: TRBD2; CDR3 DNA: TGTGCCAGCAGTGAAGCGCTAGTAGCGGGAGGGGCAGAGACCCAGTACTTC; CDR3 protein: CASSEALVAGGAETQYF
clone size: .; V gene: TRBV20-1; J gene: TRBJ2-7; D gene: .; CDR3 DNA: TGCAGTGCTAGTATCTACGGCTACGAGCAGTACTTC; CDR3 protein: CSASIYGYEQYF
clone size: few; V gene: TRBV5-5; J gene: TRBJ2-1; D gene: .; CDR3 DNA: TGTGCCAGCAGCCCCACGGGAACGTGGAACAATGAGCAGTTCTTC; CDR3 protein: CASSPTGTWNNEQFF
clone size: .; V gene: TRBV7-8; J gene: TRBJ2-2; D gene: TRBD2; CDR3 DNA: TGTGCCAGCAGATTTATAGCGGGAGTCGCCGGGGAGCTGTTTTTT; CDR3 protein: CASRFIAGVAGELFF
clone size: few; V gene: TRBV12-3/TRBV12-4; J gene: TRBJ1-5; D gene: .; CDR3 DNA: TGTGCCAGCAGTCCGGGTGAAGGGGCACGGCATTTT; CDR3 protein: CASSPGEGARHF
clone size: few; V gene: TRBV5-1; J gene: TRBJ2-7; D gene: TRBD2; CDR3 DNA: TGCGCCAGCAGCTTGGCCCGGGGACTAGCGGGAGCTAACGTCGAGCAGTACTTC; CDR3 protein: CASSLARGLAGANVEQYF
clone size: many; V gene: TRBV5-5; J gene: TRBJ2-1; D gene: .; CDR3 DNA: TGTGCCAGCAGCTTGGCGGGCGTCAATGAGCAGTTCTTC; CDR3 protein: CASSLAGVNEQFF
clone size: many; V gene: TRBV20-1; J gene: TRBJ1-5; D gene: .; CDR3 DNA: TGCAGTGCTAGCTCGGGGGATCAGCCCCAGCATTTT; CDR3 protein: CSASSGDQPQHF
clone size: few; V gene: TRBV5-1; J gene: TRBJ2-5; D gene: TRBD1; CDR3 DNA: TGCGCCAGCAGCCAGGGACAGGGGGCCCGAGAGACCCAGTACTTC; CDR3 protein: CASSQGQGARETQYF
clone size: .; V gene: TRBV20-1; J gene: TRBJ2-1; D gene: .; CDR3 DNA: TGCAGTGCTAGGCGGTCTTTAGCGGTCTTGGATGAGCAGTTCTTC; CDR3 protein: CSARRSLAVLDEQFF
clone size: .; V gene: TRBV20-1; J gene: TRBJ2-2; D gene: .; CDR3 DNA: TGCAGTGCTAGTTCAAGAAGACAGAGGAACACCGGGGAGCTGTTTTTT; CDR3 protein: CSASSRRQRNTGELFF
clone size: .; V gene: TRBV15; J gene: TRBJ2-3; D gene: TRBD1; CDR3 DNA: TGTGCCACCAGCAAGAACAGGGGCCAGTCTTCAGATACGCAGTATTTT; CDR3 protein: CATSKNRGQSSDTQYF
clone size: .; V gene: TRBV30; J gene: TRBJ2-5; D gene: .; CDR3 DNA: TGTGCCTGGAGTGTTGGTCAAGAGACCCAGTACTTC; CDR3 protein: CAWSVGQETQYF
clone size: .; V gene: TRBV12-3/TRBV12-4; J gene: TRBJ1-6; D gene: .; CDR3 DNA: TGTGCCAGCAGCCGCGACAGTCCTTTCCTCCACTTT; CDR3 protein: CASSRDSPFLHF
clone size: few; V gene: TRBV6-5; J gene: TRBJ2-5; D gene: TRBD2; CDR3 DNA: TGTGCCAGCAGTTTTACTAGCGGGAGGGAAGAGACCCAGTACTTC; CDR3 protein: CASSFTSGREETQYF
clone size: few; V gene: TRBV9; J gene: TRBJ2-3; D gene: TRBD2; CDR3 DNA: TGTGCCAGCAGCGTAGATAGCGGGAGTCCGGATACGCAGTATTTT; CDR3 protein: CASSVDSGSPDTQYF
clone size: .; V gene: TRBV18; J gene: TRBJ2-7; D gene: .; CDR3 DNA: TGTGCCAGCTCACCAGAGGGACCCTACGAGCAGTACTTC; CDR3 protein: CASSPEGPYEQYF
clone size: .; V gene: TRBV20-1; J gene: TRBJ2-7; D gene: .; CDR3 DNA: TGCAGTGCACCGGTTGCTCCTGGGTCCTACGAGCAGTACTTC; CDR3 protein: CSAPVAPGSYEQYF
clone size: .; V gene: TRBV18; J gene: TRBJ1-1; D gene: .; CDR3 DNA: TGTGCCAGCTCACCAAGTACTGGAGGGTTCGCGAACACTGAAGCTTTCTTT; CDR3 protein: CASSPSTGGFANTEAFF
clone size: few; V gene: TRBV3-1; J gene: TRBJ2-7; D gene: .; CDR3 DNA: TGTGCCAGCAGCCAAGGGCAGGGGAGGGACGAGCAGTACTTC; CDR3 protein: CASSQGQGRDEQYF
clone size: few; V gene: TRBV20-1; J gene: TRBJ1-4; D gene: .; CDR3 DNA: TGCAGTGCTAGAGCGACGAGAACGACAGGAGTAGTCAGGGAACTGTTTTTT; CDR3 protein: CSARATRTTGVVRELFF
clone size: .; V gene: TRBV7-2; J gene: TRBJ2-1; D gene: .; CDR3 DNA: TGTGCCAGCAGCCCTTCAGACAGATACTACAATGAGCAGTTCTTC; CDR3 protein: CASSPSDRYYNEQFF
clone size: few; V gene: TRBV6-5; J gene: TRBJ2-1; D gene: .; CDR3 DNA: TGTGCCAGCAGTTACCCTGGGACGGGCAATGAGCAGTTCTTC; CDR3 protein: CASSYPGTGNEQFF
clone size: few; V gene: TRBV12-3/TRBV12-4; J gene: TRBJ1-3; D gene: TRBD1; CDR3 DNA: TGTGCCAGCAGTTTATCAGGGGGCATTAACACCATATATTTT; CDR3 protein: CASSLSGGINTIYF
clone size: .; V gene: TRBV6-5; J gene: TRBJ2-5; D gene: .; CDR3 DNA: TGTGCCAGCAGTTACTCGAATTTGGAATGGGAGACCCAGTACTTC; CDR3 protein: CASSYSNLEWETQYF
clone size: few; V gene: TRBV15; J gene: TRBJ2-2; D gene: .; CDR3 DNA: TGTGCCACCAGCAGAGGTACAGCCACCGGGGAGCTGTTTTTT; CDR3 protein: CATSRGTATGELFF
clone size: .; V gene: TRBV6-7; J gene: TRBJ2-7; D gene: .; CDR3 DNA: TGTGCCAGCAGTTCGGTGGGATGGGGTCGCGAGCAGTACTTC; CDR3 protein: CASSSVGWGREQYF
clone size: few; V gene: TRBV7-3; J gene: TRBJ2-1; D gene: TRBD2; CDR3 DNA: TGTGCCAGCAGCTTACAGCGGGAGGACAATGAGCAGTTCTTC; CDR3 protein: CASSLQREDNEQFF
clone size: few; V gene: TRBV6-5; J gene: TRBJ2-3; D gene: TRBD2; CDR3 DNA: TGTGCCAGCAGTTACATCGCAGCGGGAGCCACAGATACGCAGTATTTT; CDR3 protein: CASSYIAAGATDTQYF
clone size: many; V gene: TRBV7-8; J gene: TRBJ2-5; D gene: .; CDR3 DNA: TGTGCCAGCAGCTCCCACAGAGAGGATTTTTGGGAGACCCAGTACTTC; CDR3 protein: CASSSHREDFWETQYF
clone size: .; V gene: TRBV5-1; J gene: TRBJ2-2; D gene: TRBD1; CDR3 DNA: TGCGCCAGCAGCTTGGAGGGGGCCAACACCGGGGAGCTGTTTTTT; CDR3 protein: CASSLEGANTGELFF
clone size: few; V gene: TRBV7-2; J gene: TRBJ2-7; D gene: .; CDR3 DNA: TGTGCCAGGTCTACTTGGGGGCCTGGAGTTGTAACCTACGAGCAGTACTTC; CDR3 protein: CARSTWGPGVVTYEQYF
clone size: many; V gene: TRBV7-2; J gene: TRBJ2-5; D gene: .; CDR3 DNA: TGTGCCAGCAGCCGAGGGGTCCAAGAGACCCAGTACTTC; CDR3 protein: CASSRGVQETQYF
clone size: few; V gene: TRBV7-8; J gene: TRBJ2-2; D gene: TRBD2; CDR3 DNA: TGTGCCAGCAGCTTACTACTAGCGGGCACCGGGGAGCTGTTTTTT; CDR3 protein: CASSLLLAGTGELFF
clone size: few; V gene: TRBV29-1; J gene: TRBJ1-2; D gene: .; CDR3 DNA: TGCAGCGTTGCCCCCGGGACATTCCATGGCTACACCTTC; CDR3 protein: CSVAPGTFHGYTF
clone size: few; V gene: TRBV5-1; J gene: TRBJ2-5; D gene: .; CDR3 DNA: TGCGCCAGCAGCTTGGAGTGGGGGCAAGAGACCCAGTACTTC; CDR3 protein: CASSLEWGQETQYF
clone size: few; V gene: TRBV11-1; J gene: TRBJ2-2; D gene: TRBD1; CDR3 DNA: TGTGCCAGCAGCTTAGCGACCCTAGGATGGGACAGCCCGTCGTCGGGCACCGGGGAGCTGTTTTTT; CDR3 protein: CASSLATLGWDSPSSGTGELFF
clone size: few; V gene: TRBV7-3; J gene: TRBJ2-1; D gene: .; CDR3 DNA: TGTGCCAGCAGCCCTGGGCAGTCTTGGGATGAGCAGTTCTTC; CDR3 protein: CASSPGQSWDEQFF
clone size: .; V gene: TRBV5-4; J gene: TRBJ2-2; D gene: .; CDR3 DNA: TGTGCCAGCAGCTTGCTTGGGCGGTCGAACACCGGGGAGCTGTTTTTT; CDR3 protein: CASSLLGRSNTGELFF
clone size: .; V gene: TRBV12-3/TRBV12-4; J gene: TRBJ2-1; D gene: .; CDR3 DNA: TGTGCCAGCAGTTTCGAGGGAATCTCCTACAATGAGCAGTTCTTC; CDR3 protein: CASSFEGISYNEQFF
clone size: .; V gene: TRBV27; J gene: TRBJ2-3; D gene: .; CDR3 DNA: TGTGCCAGCAGCCCTCTAAGAACAGATACGCAGTATTTT; CDR3 protein: CASSPLRTDTQYF
clone size: .; V gene: TRBV27; J gene: TRBJ2-7; D gene: TRBD1; CDR3 DNA: TGTGCCAGCAACCCCAGTACAGGGGGCGGCTACGAGCAGTACTTC; CDR3 protein: CASNPSTGGGYEQYF
clone size: few; V gene: TRBV12-3/TRBV12-4; J gene: TRBJ2-3; D gene: .; CDR3 DNA: TGTGCCAGCAGCCCTACAGCAGATACGCAGTATTTT; CDR3 protein: CASSPTADTQYF
clone size: many; V gene: TRBV12-3/TRBV12-4; J gene: TRBJ2-2; D gene: .; CDR3 DNA: TGTGCCTCTCTCATCCTTAGAAACACCGGGGAGCTGTTTTTT; CDR3 protein: CASLILRNTGELFF
clone size: few; V gene: TRBV7-9; J gene: TRBJ2-3; D gene: .; CDR3 DNA: TGTGCCAGCAGCTTAGCCCAGGGAGCCAGGTATTTT; CDR3 protein: CASSLAQGARYF
clone size: few; V gene: TRBV20-1; J gene: TRBJ2-1; D gene: TRBD2; CDR3 DNA: TGCAGTGCTAGAGTTCAGACTAGCGGGACTTACAATGAGCAGTTCTTC; CDR3 protein: CSARVQTSGTYNEQFF
clone size: .; V gene: TRBV25-1; J gene: TRBJ2-1; D gene: TRBD1; CDR3 DNA: TGTGCCAGCAGCCCCGACAGGGGGCCCTCCAATGAGCAGTTCTTC; CDR3 protein: CASSPDRGPSNEQFF
clone size: .; V gene: TRBV15; J gene: TRBJ2-3; D gene: .; CDR3 DNA: TGTGCCACCAGTCTCCCCACAGATACGCAGTATTTT; CDR3 protein: CATSLPTDTQYF
clone size: once; V gene: TRBV19; J gene: TRBJ2-7; D gene: .; CDR3 DNA: TGTGCCAGTAGTATTGGTGTGGGACCCTACGAGCAGTACTTC; CDR3 protein: CASSIGVGPYEQYF